The 28 T cell receptor beta chains reported below all come from one sample, sequenced in a study of T cell repertoires in cytomegalovirus infection. Their specific antigens are unknown. TCRdb independently ran MiXCR on the reads; one entry per CDR3 protein. Seen here are about 310,000 distinct CDR3 sequences, about 25% observed once, and the top ten hold less than 15%. The input for sequencing was cultured PBMCs, taken from culture after CMV antigen stimulation. These receptors were collected from a human donor in good health (CMV status not recorded). Some clones in this sample may be carry-over from other donors' samples.

The gene calls are TRBV28 and TRBJ2-7; D is possibly TRBD2 (5 bases). The CDR3 runs to 14 residues. Trimming left V 2 bases short and J 3 bases short, with 11 bases between. Germline loops: CDR1 MDHEN, CDR2 SYDVKM. For the CDR3, the DNA is TGTGCCAGCAGTTTAGGTCCGGGGATCTACGAGCAGTACGTC. It specifies CASSLGPGIYEQYV.

The rearrangement links TRBV7-9 to TRBJ1-5; tentative D call: TRBD1 (5 bases). The CDR3 length is 15 residues. Looked up from germline, CDR1 is SEHNR and CDR2 is FQNEAQ (reference sequence). The germline V and J ends were trimmed by 5 bases and 7 bases, with 18 bases remaining between them. The CDR3 loop is CASSLGEAQRQPQHF. CDR3 nucleotide sequence: TGTGCCAGCAGCCTGGGGGAAGCTCAGCGGCAGCCCCAGCATTTT.

V usage is TRBV6-6 and J usage is TRBJ2-1; TRBD2 aligns across 11 bases. J lost 9 bases, V lost 0 bases, and 13 bases had no gene match. Germline CDR1 and CDR2: MNHNY and SVGAGI (reference sequence). This CDR3 contains 18 residues. The CDR3 nucleotides are TGTGCCAGCAGTTACTCGATGTTAGCGGGAGGGCCCTGGGGTGAGCAGTTCTTC. As protein: CASSYSMLAGGPWGEQFF.

This clonotype was detected many times. The chain joins TRBV7-2 to TRBJ2-3, with 12 bases lining up with TRBD2. This CDR3 spans 16 amino acids. Trimming cost V 5 bases and J 4 bases; bases outside gene matches: 7. CDR1 SGHTA and CDR2 FQGNSA come from the germline V gene. As DNA, the CDR3 is TGTGCCAGCAGCCCCTCTAGCGGGAGGGCCCCAGATACGCAGTATTTT. This gives the protein CASSPSSGRAPDTQYF.

J is TRBJ1-2 and V is TRBV29-1; D is uncertain. CDR1 SQVTM and CDR2 ANQGSEA come from the germline V gene. CDR3 length: 14 amino acids. V lost 2 bases and J 5 bases, leaving 15 bases between the germline ends. The chain's CDR3 is CSVENWVDGYGYTF. CDR3 bases: TGCAGCGTTGAAAATTGGGTCGACGGGTATGGCTACACCTTC.

This clonotype appeared a few times. The rearrangement joins TRBV6-6 to TRBJ2-7; D not certain. CDR1 MNHNY and CDR2 SVGAGI come from the germline V gene (reference sequence). The CDR3 is 16 amino acids. V was trimmed by 2 bases and J by 0 bases, leaving 14 bases between them. CDR3 protein: CASSYNPLFNSYEQYF. In nucleotides, the CDR3 is TGTGCCAGCAGTTACAACCCCTTATTTAACTCCTACGAGCAGTACTTC.

A few counts support this clonotype. Germline is not matched at one junction end, which may reflect a read error. The V call is TRBV25-1, the J call TRBJ1-4; D not certain. The CDR3 sequence is 12 residues long. Germline V lookup: CDR1 MGHDK, CDR2 SYGVNS. CDR3 loop: CASSELGVRRNF. CDR3 DNA: TGTGCCAGCAGTGAACTGGGAGTCAGAAGGAATTTT.

The chain couples TRBV20-1 to TRBJ1-4; maybe TRBD1 (6 bases). There are 14 residues in the CDR3. Germline assignment: CDR1 DFQATT and CDR2 SNEGSKA (reference sequence). V shed 6 bases and J shed 8 bases, with 19 bases lying between them. CDR3 loop: CSATRDLGGEKLFF. The CDR3 nucleotides are TGCAGTGCAACTAGGGACCTCGGGGGCGAAAAACTGTTTTTT.

V gene TRBV7-9 combines with J gene TRBJ1-2, with D possibly being TRBD1 (5 bases). Germline V lookup: CDR1 SEHNR, CDR2 FQNEAQ (reference sequence). V lost 3 bases and J 8 bases, leaving 13 bases between the germline ends. CDR3 length: 13 amino acids. The CDR3 loop is CASSLEGVSGYTF. The CDR3 DNA reads as TGTGCCAGCAGCTTGGAAGGGGTGAGCGGCTACACCTTC.

This clonotype occurred many times. This chain uses TRBV12-3 or TRBV12-4 with TRBJ2-1; 11 bases align to TRBD2. This CDR3 comprises 14 residues. J gave up 8 bases and V 6 bases, and 6 bases lay outside the gene matches. CDR3 sequence: CASSSSGRRHEQFF. The CDR3 bases are TGTGCCAGCAGCTCTAGCGGGAGGAGGCATGAGCAGTTCTTC.

A few counts support this clonotype. The gene calls are TRBV19 and TRBJ2-2; 9 positions match TRBD1. V dropped 6 bases and J dropped 0; count of bases not matched to a gene: 11. CDR3 length: 18 residues. Germline V gene data show CDR1 as LNHDA and CDR2 as SQIVND (reference sequence). In DNA, the CDR3 is TGTGCCAGTAGCGTGGGACAGGGCTTTTTTGCGAACACCGGGGAGCTGTTTTTT. It encodes CASSVGQGFFANTGELFF.

The table lists this clonotype with a few counts. The CDR3 reads CASKDRAQETQYF. The CDR3 coding sequence is TGTGCCAGCAAAGACAGGGCCCAAGAGACCCAGTACTTC. The chain is built from TRBV6-1 and TRBJ2-5, with 7 bases aligning to TRBD1. Unmatched junction bases numbered 3, after V lost 7 bases and J lost 1 base. The CDR3 contains 13 residues. Germline lookup yields CDR1 MNHNS and CDR2 SASEGT.

This clonotype was counted many times. The rearrangement joins TRBV2 to TRBJ2-1; 11 bases align to TRBD2. Trimming removed 5 bases from V and 6 bases from J; junction bases left unmatched: 3. The germline CDR1 and CDR2 sequences are SNHLY and FYNNEI. The CDR3 has 14 residues. CDR3 amino acids: CASSRLAGRNEQFF. In nucleotides, the CDR3 is TGTGCCAGCAGTCGACTAGCGGGACGCAATGAGCAGTTCTTC.

The CDR3: CASSLMGNEQFF. The CDR3 DNA follows: TGTGCCAGCAGTTTAATGGGGAATGAGCAGTTCTTC. This sequence joins TRBV12-3 or TRBV12-4 and TRBJ2-1; D gene ambiguous. V dropped 2 bases and J dropped 7 bases, with 6 bases sitting between them. This CDR3 contains 12 residues.

The gene calls are TRBV6-2 or TRBV6-3 and TRBJ2-1; a weak D match, TRBD1 (5 bases). Trimming pared 7 bases from V and 3 bases from J, leaving 16 bases between. CDR1 is MNHEY and CDR2 is SVGEGT in the germline V gene. This CDR3 comprises 15 residues. The chain's CDR3 is CASTLKGANYNEQFF. CDR3 DNA: TGTGCCAGCACCCTTAAAGGGGCTAACTACAATGAGCAGTTCTTC.

The V gene is TRBV7-9, the J gene TRBJ1-1; a weak D match, TRBD1 (5 bases). This CDR3 region has 12 residues. V lost 10 bases, J lost 1 base, and 10 bases lay in between. CDR1 is SEHNR, CDR2 FQNEAQ, per germline (reference sequence). CDR3 sequence reads: CAIGTGNTEAFF. Here the CDR3 DNA reads TGTGCCATCGGGACGGGGAACACTGAAGCTTTCTTT.

The chain uses TRBV12-3 or TRBV12-4 and TRBJ1-1, with TRBD1 as a possible D gene (6 bases). V was trimmed by 5 bases and J by 7 bases, leaving 20 bases between them. This CDR3 has 15 amino acids. CDR3 nucleotides: TGTGCCAGCAGTCCGGACCGAGGGGGGATCGATGAAGCTTTCTTT. Amino acid sequence: CASSPDRGGIDEAFF.

This chain joins TRBV25-1 and TRBJ1-6; D uncertain. With 7 bases removed from V and 1 base from J, the gap between germline ends came to 14 bases. CDR1 is MGHDK and CDR2 is SYGVNS in the germline V gene. The CDR3 has 16 residues. This CDR3 is CASNRGFGSYNSPLHF. In DNA, the CDR3 is TGTGCCAGCAATCGGGGATTTGGATCCTATAATTCACCCCTCCACTTT.

The J gene is TRBJ2-1, the V gene TRBV6-2 or TRBV6-3; TRBD2 matches at 7 bases. The CDR3 runs to 13 residues. Looked up from germline, CDR1 is MNHEY and CDR2 is SVGEGT. After removal of 7 bases from V and 3 bases from J, the junction contained 3 bases not matched to a gene. This CDR3 reads CASTSGFYNEQFF. The CDR3 DNA reads TGTGCCAGCACTAGCGGTTTCTACAATGAGCAGTTCTTC.

The chain uses TRBV10-3 and TRBJ2-3; no firm D call. CDR3 size: 14 residues. The ends were cut back, 3 bases at V and 2 bases at J, with 9 bases in the middle. Germline loops: CDR1 ENHRY, CDR2 SYGVKD. The CDR3 loop reads CAISDQDHTDTQYF. The DNA of the CDR3 is TGTGCCATCAGTGACCAGGACCACACAGATACGCAGTATTTT.

This clonotype was counted between two and nine times. The DNA for the CDR3 is TGTGCCAGCAGTATGACAGGAATATCCTACGAGCAGTACTTC. Translating gives CASSMTGISYEQYF. The genes are TRBV27 and TRBJ2-7; maybe TRBD1 (6 bases). CDR1 MNHEY and CDR2 SMNVEV come from the germline V gene (reference sequence). The CDR3 totals 14 residues. V was clipped by 5 bases and J by 1 base, with 12 bases between them.

In this sample, this clonotype turned up a few times. The chain links TRBV7-2 to TRBJ2-1; D unresolved. CDR3 length equals 14 residues. From germline, CDR1 is SGHTA and CDR2 FQGNSA. V lost 5 bases and J lost 7, with 15 bases in between. Here the CDR3 reads CASSPRLQGNEQFF. The CDR3 DNA reads TGTGCCAGCAGCCCCCGACTCCAAGGGAATGAGCAGTTCTTC.

The chain joins TRBV20-1 to TRBJ2-2, with TRBD2 matching over 7 bases. The germline V gene has CDR1 DFQATT and CDR2 SNEGSKA (reference sequence). There are 16 residues in the CDR3. V lost 2 bases, J lost 4 bases, and 10 bases stayed unmatched. Here the CDR3 reads CSARRVASGSTGELFF. The CDR3 DNA follows: TGCAGTGCTAGAAGGGTTGCTAGCGGCAGCACCGGGGAGCTGTTTTTT.

The chain joins TRBV6-2 or TRBV6-3 to TRBJ1-1, with TRBD1 as a possible D gene (5 bases). CDR3 length: 14 residues. The germline CDR1 and CDR2 sequences are MNHEY and SVGEGT. V lost 6 bases and J lost 6, with 17 bases in between. CDR3: CASSIGQIPPEAFF. The CDR3 region has the DNA TGTGCCAGCAGCATTGGACAAATCCCACCTGAAGCTTTCTTT.

The V and J genes are TRBV20-1 and TRBJ2-3; 8 nucleotides match TRBD2. Germline V gene lookup returns CDR1 DFQATT and CDR2 SNEGSKA (reference sequence). J gave up 5 bases and V 2 bases, and 3 bases lay outside the gene matches. The length of the CDR3 is 13 residues. The CDR3 region is CSARTLAGDTQYF. The DNA of the CDR3 is TGCAGTGCTAGAACCCTAGCGGGAGATACGCAGTATTTT.

This clonotype was seen repeatedly, ten times or more. This sequence joins TRBV7-9 and TRBJ2-1; perhaps TRBD1 as D (7 bases). The CDR3 runs 16 residues. CDR1 and CDR2 (germline): SEHNR, FQNEAQ (reference sequence). Trimming took 4 bases from V and 4 from J, leaving 17 bases between them. The DNA for the CDR3 is TGTGCCAGCAGCTGCGAGCAGGGGGAGGCTTACAATGAGCAGTTCTTC. This sequence encodes CASSCEQGEAYNEQFF.

This chain links TRBV4-1 with TRBJ2-7; no reliable D call. The ends were cut back, 0 bases at V and 3 bases at J, with 9 bases in the middle. Germline loops: CDR1 MGHRA, CDR2 YSYEKL. CDR3 length: 14 amino acids. CDR3 region: CASSQDLGLYEQYV. The CDR3 bases are TGCGCCAGCAGCCAAGATCTAGGCCTCTACGAGCAGTACGTC.

As for this clonotype: Since a much larger clone is just one base distant, this may be a read error. The chain is built from TRBV19 and TRBJ2-1, with 7 bases that match TRBD2. Looked up from germline, CDR1 is LNHDA and CDR2 is SQIVND (reference sequence). The CDR3 consists of 15 residues. The CDR3: CARSMGRVGNNEQFF. CDR3 nucleotides: TGTGCCAGAAGTATGGGGAGGGTAGGAAACAATGAGCAGTTCTTC.